A selection of T cell receptor beta chains follows, all from one sample in a study of PD-1 blockade in classical Hodgkin lymphoma. The assay was immunoSEQ multiplex PCR, and TCRdb's table has in-frame clones only and misses some. This sample has roughly 2,700 clones, with 70% to 85% found just once. The sample was CD8+ T cells from blood, taken at baseline. Receptors were obtained from a human donor with classical Hodgkin lymphoma. Both conserved end residues are part of each CDR3. Fields, in order: J gene, clone size, V gene, D gene, CDR3 protein, CDR3 DNA. D genes are given only for firm matches. Size is stated for part of the rows, as once, few or many counts, or as a class when the clone is expanded.

j_gene: TRBJ2-5
abundance: NA
v_gene: TRBV5-6
d_gene: TRBD1
CDR3aa: CASSLGTGGTQYF
CDR3nt: TGTGCCAGCAGCTTGGGGACAGGGGGGACCCAGTACTTC

j_gene: TRBJ2-3
abundance: NA
v_gene: TRBV27
d_gene: NA
CDR3aa: CASSLGGAGTDTQYF
CDR3nt: TGTGCCAGCAGTTTAGGGGGGGCTGGGACAGATACGCAGTATTTT

j_gene: TRBJ2-5
abundance: NA
v_gene: TRBV29-1
d_gene: NA
CDR3aa: CSVDGGPQETQYF
CDR3nt: TGCAGCGTCGACGGGGGCCCCCAAGAGACCCAGTACTTC

j_gene: TRBJ1-4
abundance: NA
v_gene: TRBV18
d_gene: NA
CDR3aa: CASSPPDSTRKTVF
CDR3nt: TGTGCCAGCTCACCACCGGACAGTACCAGAAAAACTGTTTTT

j_gene: TRBJ1-2
abundance: once
v_gene: TRBV12-5
d_gene: NA
CDR3aa: CATEQDPHTYTF
CDR3nt: TGTGCTACCGAACAGGATCCCCATACCTACACCTTC

j_gene: TRBJ2-7
abundance: NA
v_gene: TRBV5-6
d_gene: NA
CDR3aa: CASSLVEAVSAYEQYF
CDR3nt: TGTGCCAGCAGCCTGGTTGAGGCGGTATCGGCATACGAGCAGTACTTC

j_gene: TRBJ2-7
abundance: few
v_gene: TRBV5-1
d_gene: NA
CDR3aa: CASSLTGYEQYF
CDR3nt: TGCGCCAGCAGCTTGACCGGCTACGAGCAGTACTTC

j_gene: TRBJ1-5
abundance: NA
v_gene: TRBV19
d_gene: TRBD1
CDR3aa: CASTRTGAKGDGPQHF
CDR3nt: TGTGCCAGTACCAGGACAGGGGCAAAAGGTGATGGGCCCCAGCATTTT

j_gene: TRBJ1-6
abundance: NA
v_gene: TRBV2
d_gene: NA
CDR3aa: CASSEGGHYSPLHF
CDR3nt: TGTGCCAGCAGTGAAGGGGGACATTATTCACCCCTCCACTTT

j_gene: TRBJ2-2
abundance: NA
v_gene: TRBV9
d_gene: TRBD1
CDR3aa: CASSEPGTGEATGELFF
CDR3nt: TGTGCCAGCAGCGAACCCGGGACAGGGGAGGCCACCGGGGAGCTGTTTTTT

j_gene: TRBJ2-1
abundance: NA
v_gene: TRBV14
d_gene: NA
CDR3aa: CASSQRLNGGEQFF
CDR3nt: TGTGCCAGCAGCCAAAGGCTAAACGGGGGTGAGCAGTTCTTC

j_gene: TRBJ2-6
abundance: once
v_gene: TRBV7-3
d_gene: NA
CDR3aa: CASSFSGTPSANVLTF
CDR3nt: TGTGCCAGCAGCTTCTCCGGGACCCCCTCGGCCAACGTCCTGACTTTC

j_gene: TRBJ1-4
abundance: NA
v_gene: TRBV4-3
d_gene: TRBD1
CDR3aa: CASSRDRAHEKLFF
CDR3nt: TGCGCCAGCAGCCGTGACAGGGCCCATGAAAAACTGTTTTTT

j_gene: TRBJ1-1
abundance: NA
v_gene: TRBV6-5
d_gene: TRBD1
CDR3aa: CASNNGQANTEAFF
CDR3nt: TGTGCCAGCAACAACGGACAGGCGAACACTGAAGCTTTCTTT

j_gene: TRBJ2-5
abundance: NA
v_gene: TRBV27
d_gene: TRBD2
CDR3aa: CASSPSGLGETQYF
CDR3nt: TGTGCCAGCAGCCCCTCCGGACTAGGGGAGACCCAGTACTTC

j_gene: TRBJ2-2
abundance: NA
v_gene: TRBV15
d_gene: NA
CDR3aa: CATSPQLRRLGTGELFF
CDR3nt: TGTGCCACCAGCCCCCAACTCCGTCGGTTGGGGACCGGGGAGCTGTTTTTT

j_gene: TRBJ1-1
abundance: NA
v_gene: TRBV5-1
d_gene: NA
CDR3aa: CASSLWGPNTEAFF
CDR3nt: TGCGCCAGCAGCTTGTGGGGGCCGAACACTGAAGCTTTCTTT

j_gene: TRBJ1-6
abundance: few
v_gene: TRBV6-5
d_gene: NA
CDR3aa: CASSVILNSPLHF
CDR3nt: TGTGCCAGCAGTGTGATTCTTAATTCACCCCTCCACTTT

j_gene: TRBJ2-3
abundance: few
v_gene: TRBV28
d_gene: TRBD1
CDR3aa: CASSIFPGQSTDTQYF
CDR3nt: TGTGCCAGCAGCATCTTTCCGGGACAGAGCACAGATACGCAGTATTTT

j_gene: TRBJ1-4
abundance: few
v_gene: TRBV6-6
d_gene: TRBD1
CDR3aa: CASSAVGTVNEKLFF
CDR3nt: TGTGCCAGCAGCGCTGTAGGGACAGTGAATGAAAAACTGTTTTTT

j_gene: TRBJ2-7
abundance: NA
v_gene: TRBV4-3
d_gene: NA
CDR3aa: CASSQGIWAYEQYF
CDR3nt: TGCGCCAGCAGCCAAGGTATCTGGGCCTACGAGCAGTACTTC

j_gene: TRBJ2-1
abundance: NA
v_gene: TRBV7-9
d_gene: TRBD2
CDR3aa: CASSSGGTIYNEQFF
CDR3nt: TGTGCCAGCAGCAGCGGGGGGACCATTTACAATGAGCAGTTCTTC

j_gene: TRBJ1-5
abundance: large
v_gene: TRBV30
d_gene: TRBD1
CDR3aa: CAWSSGTANQPQHF
CDR3nt: TGTGCCTGGAGCTCTGGGACAGCTAATCAGCCCCAGCATTTT

j_gene: TRBJ2-6
abundance: NA
v_gene: TRBV2
d_gene: TRBD2
CDR3aa: CASSERWRGGQSGANVLTF
CDR3nt: TGTGCCAGCAGTGAAAGATGGCGGGGGGGCCAAAGTGGGGCCAACGTCCTGACTTTC

j_gene: TRBJ1-5
abundance: NA
v_gene: TRBV6-5
d_gene: NA
CDR3aa: CASSYPRGEQPQHF
CDR3nt: TGTGCCAGCAGTTACCCCAGGGGAGAACAGCCCCAGCATTTT

j_gene: TRBJ1-1
abundance: NA
v_gene: TRBV20-1
d_gene: NA
CDR3aa: CSAREGLEAFF
CDR3nt: TGCAGTGCTAGAGAGGGACTTGAAGCTTTCTTT

j_gene: TRBJ1-1
abundance: NA
v_gene: TRBV27
d_gene: TRBD1
CDR3aa: CASSLMGQEAFF
CDR3nt: TGTGCCAGCAGTTTAATGGGACAGGAAGCTTTCTTT

j_gene: TRBJ1-1
abundance: NA
v_gene: TRBV7-9
d_gene: TRBD1
CDR3aa: CASAGQGARAEAFF
CDR3nt: TGTGCCAGCGCCGGGCAGGGGGCGCGCGCTGAAGCTTTCTTT

j_gene: TRBJ2-5
abundance: NA
v_gene: TRBV5-4
d_gene: TRBD2
CDR3aa: CASSQGVSRGGLETQYF
CDR3nt: TGCGCCAGCAGCCAAGGGGTGTCGCGGGGGGGGCTGGAGACCCAGTACTTC

j_gene: TRBJ2-1
abundance: NA
v_gene: TRBV9
d_gene: TRBD1
CDR3aa: CASSVTGTGYYNEQFF
CDR3nt: TGTGCCAGCAGCGTCACCGGGACAGGGTATTACAATGAGCAGTTCTTC

j_gene: TRBJ2-3
abundance: few
v_gene: TRBV7-9
d_gene: NA
CDR3aa: CASSFRGGQDTQYF
CDR3nt: TGTGCCAGCAGCTTTAGAGGGGGGCAAGATACGCAGTATTTT

j_gene: TRBJ2-4
abundance: few
v_gene: TRBV27
d_gene: TRBD1
CDR3aa: CASSAGTGISPKNIQYF
CDR3nt: TGTGCCAGCAGTGCCGGGACAGGGATATCGCCCAAAAACATTCAGTACTTC

j_gene: TRBJ2-3
abundance: once
v_gene: TRBV4-1
d_gene: TRBD2
CDR3aa: CASSLQYRTSGGARDTQYF
CDR3nt: TGCGCCAGCAGCCTCCAATACCGAACTAGCGGGGGGGCCCGGGATACGCAGTATTTT

j_gene: TRBJ2-1
abundance: NA
v_gene: TRBV9
d_gene: NA
CDR3aa: CASSVGTVSYNEQFF
CDR3nt: TGTGCCAGCAGCGTAGGTACAGTTTCCTACAATGAGCAGTTCTTC

j_gene: TRBJ1-2
abundance: NA
v_gene: TRBV30
d_gene: NA
CDR3aa: CRITKTNYGYTF
CDR3nt: TGCAGGATTACGAAGACTAACTATGGCTACACCTTC

j_gene: TRBJ2-1
abundance: NA
v_gene: TRBV6-5
d_gene: NA
CDR3aa: CAAGGSYNEQFF
CDR3nt: TGTGCCGCCGGTGGCTCCTACAATGAGCAGTTCTTC

j_gene: TRBJ1-5
abundance: once
v_gene: TRBV7-2
d_gene: NA
CDR3aa: CASSQERGNQPQHF
CDR3nt: TGTGCCAGCAGCCAAGAGAGGGGGAATCAGCCCCAGCATTTT

j_gene: TRBJ2-5
abundance: NA
v_gene: TRBV25-1
d_gene: TRBD1
CDR3aa: CASSDYDRDQETQYF
CDR3nt: TGTGCCAGCAGTGATTACGACAGGGACCAAGAGACCCAGTACTTC

j_gene: TRBJ2-7
abundance: NA
v_gene: TRBV28
d_gene: NA
CDR3aa: CASSSSGRPREQYF
CDR3nt: TGTGCCAGCAGTTCATCGGGACGCCCGAGGGAGCAGTACTTC

j_gene: TRBJ2-7
abundance: once
v_gene: TRBV29-1
d_gene: NA
CDR3aa: CSVAGGVSYEQYF
CDR3nt: TGCAGCGTTGCTGGAGGGGTCTCCTACGAGCAGTACTTC

j_gene: TRBJ2-7
abundance: NA
v_gene: TRBV4-3
d_gene: TRBD1
CDR3aa: CASSQQRTGTYEQYF
CDR3nt: TGCGCCAGCAGCCAGCAAAGGACAGGGACCTACGAGCAGTACTTC

j_gene: TRBJ1-1
abundance: NA
v_gene: TRBV2
d_gene: NA
CDR3aa: CASSGSQRAEAFF
CDR3nt: TGTGCCAGCAGTGGATCACAACGGGCTGAAGCTTTCTTT

j_gene: TRBJ2-3
abundance: NA
v_gene: TRBV5-8
d_gene: NA
CDR3aa: CASSLGGGGLPDTQYF
CDR3nt: TGTGCCAGCAGCTTGGGTGGAGGGGGCCTCCCAGATACGCAGTATTTT

j_gene: TRBJ1-5
abundance: NA
v_gene: TRBV9
d_gene: NA
CDR3aa: CASSVGGLINQPQHF
CDR3nt: TGTGCCAGCAGCGTAGGAGGGTTGATCAATCAGCCCCAGCATTTT

j_gene: TRBJ2-5
abundance: NA
v_gene: TRBV4-1
d_gene: NA
CDR3aa: CASSQDTPSVETQYF
CDR3nt: TGCGCCAGCAGCCAAGACACCCCCAGCGTTGAGACCCAGTACTTC

j_gene: TRBJ2-6
abundance: NA
v_gene: TRBV5-1
d_gene: TRBD1
CDR3aa: CASSNRGPTAGANVLTF
CDR3nt: TGCGCCAGCAGCAACAGGGGGCCAACAGCTGGGGCCAACGTCCTGACTTTC

j_gene: TRBJ1-5
abundance: few
v_gene: TRBV6-1
d_gene: TRBD1
CDR3aa: CASSDYRGSNQPQHF
CDR3nt: TGTGCCAGCAGTGATTACAGGGGTAGCAATCAGCCCCAGCATTTT

j_gene: TRBJ2-3
abundance: NA
v_gene: TRBV13
d_gene: NA
CDR3aa: CASSGREYSSTDTQYF
CDR3nt: TGTGCCAGCAGCGGCCGGGAGTACTCTAGCACAGATACGCAGTATTTT

j_gene: TRBJ2-1
abundance: NA
v_gene: TRBV7-8
d_gene: NA
CDR3aa: CASSLPDYPQNNEQFF
CDR3nt: TGTGCCAGCAGCTTACCGGACTACCCCCAAAACAATGAGCAGTTCTTC

j_gene: TRBJ2-7
abundance: NA
v_gene: TRBV5-5
d_gene: NA
CDR3aa: CASSLASGQETYEQYF
CDR3nt: TGTGCCAGCAGCTTGGCCTCAGGGCAGGAAACCTACGAGCAGTACTTC

j_gene: TRBJ1-2
abundance: NA
v_gene: TRBV28
d_gene: NA
CDR3aa: CASSLRGYYGYTF
CDR3nt: TGTGCCAGCAGTTTGCGGGGTTACTATGGCTACACCTTC

j_gene: TRBJ1-2
abundance: NA
v_gene: TRBV4-1
d_gene: NA
CDR3aa: CASSQDLRVYGYTF
CDR3nt: TGCGCCAGCAGCCAAGACCTCAGGGTCTATGGCTACACCTTC

j_gene: TRBJ1-2
abundance: NA
v_gene: TRBV6-5
d_gene: NA
CDR3aa: CASSYFRNYGYTF
CDR3nt: TGTGCCAGCAGTTACTTCCGGAACTATGGCTACACCTTC

j_gene: TRBJ2-3
abundance: NA
v_gene: TRBV7-9
d_gene: NA
CDR3aa: CASSLRVDTQYF
CDR3nt: TGTGCCAGCAGCTTGCGGGTAGATACGCAGTATTTT

j_gene: TRBJ1-2
abundance: few
v_gene: TRBV7-9
d_gene: NA
CDR3aa: CASSLLGEGSYGYTF
CDR3nt: TGTGCCAGCAGCCTACTGGGAGAGGGATCCTATGGCTACACCTTC

j_gene: TRBJ1-2
abundance: few
v_gene: TRBV7-9
d_gene: TRBD1
CDR3aa: CASTSPGQGAWGYTF
CDR3nt: TGTGCCAGTACATCCCCGGGACAGGGGGCTTGGGGCTACACCTTC

j_gene: TRBJ2-7
abundance: NA
v_gene: TRBV4-1
d_gene: NA
CDR3aa: CASSQMVGGYRTYEQYF
CDR3nt: TGCGCCAGCAGCCAAATGGTAGGGGGATACCGGACCTACGAGCAGTACTTC